These 14 T cell receptor beta chains came from one sample sequenced in a study of T-cell memory formation after mild COVID-19. Each CDR3 protein is one row after TCRdb ran MiXCR on the 5' RACE reads. The profile shows approximately 440,000 distinct CDR3 sequences, roughly 20% of them singletons. Sequencing used PBMCs or a T cell subset sorted from them (not recorded which). These receptor sequences come from an adult woman who had mild COVID-19 (a few samples of this study predate the infection). Cell type and time point are not known.

This clonotype has only a few counts. V and J are TRBV7-9 and TRBJ2-7; D is perhaps TRBD1 or TRBD2 (5 bases each). The CDR3 totals 15 residues. Germline CDR1 is SEHNR and CDR2 is FQNEAQ (reference sequence). V was shortened by 4 bases and J by 6 bases, with 19 bases between the two germline ends. CDR3 bases: TGTGCCAGCAGCTCTTTCCCGGGACCCAGGAGCGAGCAGTACTTC. Its protein is CASSSFPGPRSEQYF.

This clonotype was counted a few times. This chain links TRBV10-3 with TRBJ1-2; the match to TRBD1 covers 8 bases. The CDR3 has 14 residues. The V gene's germline CDR1 is ENHRY and CDR2 SYGVKD. J gave up 4 bases and V 6 bases, and 7 bases lay outside the gene matches. Here the CDR3 reads CAIRMTGAGYGYTF. The CDR3 nucleotides are TGTGCCATCAGAATGACAGGGGCGGGCTATGGCTACACCTTC.

The CDR3 sequence: CATSETTNTGELFF. The CDR3 DNA sequence: TGTGCCACCAGTGAGACAACGAACACCGGGGAGCTGTTTTTT. The chain is built from TRBV24-1 and TRBJ2-2; D unresolved. The CDR3 consists of 14 residues. The V gene lost 4 bases and the J gene lost 0 bases, with 5 bases spanning the gap. Germline V gene sequence: CDR1 KGHDR, CDR2 SFDVKD.

Many counts were recorded for this clonotype. The chain combines TRBV9 with TRBJ2-2; D may be TRBD2 (6 bases). The V gene lost 1 base and the J gene lost 6 bases, with 10 bases spanning the gap. Germline CDR1 is SGDLS and CDR2 is YYNGEE. This CDR3 is built from 14 residues. For the CDR3, the DNA is TGTGCCAGCAGCGTAACCCCGGGGGCCGGGGAGCTGTTTTTT. Protein: CASSVTPGAGELFF.

The chain combines TRBV27 with TRBJ1-2, with 9 bases aligning to TRBD1. CDR1 and CDR2 (germline): MNHEY, SMNVEV (reference sequence). With 4 bases clipped from V and 7 bases from J, the junction kept 10 bases outside the gene matches. The CDR3 sequence is 15 residues long. CDR3 DNA sequence: TGTGCCAGCAGTTCGGGACAGGGAGTTCCTCTTGGCTACACCTTC. Protein: CASSSGQGVPLGYTF.

The chain is built from TRBV5-4 and TRBJ2-7, with D possibly TRBD1 on 6 matching bases. CDR3 length: 15 amino acids. Per the germline V gene, CDR1 is SGHNT and CDR2 is YYREEE (reference sequence). Trimming left V 3 bases short and J 0 bases short, with 13 bases between. DNA for the CDR3: TGTGCCAGCAGCTCTCAGGGGATACTCTCCTACGAGCAGTACTTC. This translates into CASSSQGILSYEQYF.

This clonotype was seen more than once but under ten times. The chain employs TRBV7-2 and TRBJ2-3; D gene unclear. CDR1 SGHTA and CDR2 FQGNSA come from the germline V gene. Trimming cost V 5 bases and J 4 bases, with 13 bases left between them. This CDR3 spans 14 amino acids. The CDR3 region is CASSPPGSSDTQYF. The CDR3 DNA reads TGTGCCAGCAGCCCTCCTGGTAGCTCAGATACGCAGTATTTT.

This chain links TRBV7-3 with TRBJ2-5; the D gene could be TRBD1 or TRBD2 (5 bases each). The ends were cut back, 1 base at V and 1 base at J, with 7 bases in the middle. Germline V gene data show CDR1 as SGHTA and CDR2 as FQGTGA. There are 14 residues in the CDR3. This chain's CDR3 is CASSLIGAQETQYF. The CDR3 nucleotides read TGTGCCAGCAGCTTAATCGGGGCCCAAGAGACCCAGTACTTC.

The chain links TRBV7-9 to TRBJ2-1; D might be TRBD1 or TRBD2, each matching 5 bases. The V gene's germline CDR1 is SEHNR and CDR2 FQNEAQ (reference sequence). The V end was cut by 2 bases, the J end by 8 bases, with 16 bases between. CDR3 length: 15 residues. The CDR3: CASSLTWGTVDEQFF. CDR3 bases: TGTGCCAGCAGCTTAACTTGGGGGACGGTGGATGAGCAGTTCTTC.

This chain joins TRBV7-8 and TRBJ2-1; D not resolved. The V gene lost 2 bases and the J gene lost 8 bases, with 13 bases spanning the gap. Germline CDR1 SGHVS, CDR2 FQNEAQ. The CDR3 spans 14 residues. The CDR3 protein is CASSLFSDNDEQFF. CDR3 DNA: TGTGCCAGCAGCTTATTCTCCGACAATGATGAGCAGTTCTTC.

This clonotype was seen more than once but under ten times. The chain joins TRBV4-3 to TRBJ2-2; 9 nucleotides match TRBD2. CDR1 LGHNA and CDR2 YSLEER come from the germline V gene. This CDR3 has 17 residues. J gave up 3 bases and V 4 bases, and 9 bases lay outside the gene matches. CDR3 region: CASSPYGAGGYTGELFF. The DNA for the CDR3 is TGCGCCAGCAGCCCCTATGGAGCGGGAGGTTACACCGGGGAGCTGTTTTTT.

V usage is TRBV7-8 and J usage is TRBJ1-3; D may be TRBD1 (5 bases). The CDR3 consists of 19 residues. Trimming took 2 bases from V and 1 from J, leaving 21 bases between them. Germline loops: CDR1 SGHVS, CDR2 FQNEAQ. Here the CDR3 DNA reads TGTGCCAGCAGCTTAAACGCAGGGCGGCGATTGAGTTCTGGAAACACCATATATTTT. Encoded protein: CASSLNAGRRLSSGNTIYF.

The chain links TRBV19 to TRBJ2-5; possibly TRBD1 for D (7 bases). The CDR3 consists of 13 residues. Trimming took off 5 bases at V and 7 bases at J, with 14 bases between the two ends. In germline, CDR1 is LNHDA, CDR2 SQIVND (reference sequence). For the CDR3, the DNA is TGTGCCAGTAGTGTTTCAGGGGGAGGGACCCAGTACTTC. It yields the protein CASSVSGGGTQYF.

The rearrangement uses TRBV25-1 and TRBJ2-3; D unresolved. Germline CDR1 MGHDK, CDR2 SYGVNS. The CDR3 totals 12 residues. Trimming shortened V by 0 bases and J by 4 bases, and 2 bases separated the two germline ends. The CDR3 is CASSEYSDTQYF. CDR3 DNA: TGTGCCAGCAGTGAATACTCAGATACGCAGTATTTT.